A single T cell receptor beta chain is shown here with its context. The target antigen is unknown. PCR primers comprised 60 Vbeta and 13 Jbeta primers. Data came from immunoSEQ multiplex PCR; TCRdb stores just in-frame clones and leaves some out. The sample comprises fewer than 200,000 clones, 76% of which are singletons, and 0.6% to 0.9% rests with the top ten. These data come from a study of cytomegalovirus exposure and HLA in healthy donors. General study points: Later analysis found that TCR beta chains associated with HLA were more clonally expanded than other, equally common chains. Segments of the TCR beta V type were, in most cases, productive about 90% or about 30% of the time in an earlier analysis.

This CDR3 spans 14 amino acids. Trimming cost V 3 bases and J 5 bases; bases outside gene matches: 5. Germline CDR1 reads MNHEY; CDR2 reads SMNVEV (reference sequence). This sequence originates from a female donor in good health and CMV-seronegative. The sample was PBMCs. The chain carries TRBV27 and TRBJ2-7; 9 bases are a match to TRBD1. This chain's CDR3 is CASSFGTGRNEQYF. Written as DNA, the CDR3 is TGTGCCAGCAGTTTTGGGACAGGGCGGAACGAGCAGTACTTC.